These T cell receptor beta chains were read from a single sample in a study of blood T cell repertoires in COVID-19. Data came from immunoSEQ multiplex PCR; TCRdb stores just in-frame clones and leaves some out. The sample consists of some 30,000 clones, roughly 84% of them appearing once. Sample: peripheral blood. All receptors come from a man between 65 and 85 years old with active COVID-19. CDR3s include the opening cysteine and the closing phenylalanine or tryptophan. The D gene is left open where the match is weak. Clone size appears in some rows only: once, few, many, or a class for an expanded clone.

J gene,D gene,clone size,V gene,CDR3 protein,CDR3 DNA
TRBJ2-3,TRBD2,NA,TRBV12-5,CASGPGLGTDTQYF,TGTGCTAGTGGTCCCGGACTAGGGACAGATACGCAGTATTTT
TRBJ1-1,NA,NA,TRBV19,CASSQTAMNTEAFF,TGTGCCAGTAGTCAGACAGCCATGAACACTGAAGCTTTCTTT
TRBJ2-2,NA,once,TRBV28,CASSFGGRPLKTGELFF,TGTGCCAGCAGTTTTGGGGGGAGACCACTAAAAACCGGGGAGCTGTTTTTT
TRBJ2-7,TRBD2,once,TRBV7-9,CASIPTGGSSYEQYF,TGTGCCAGCATCCCGACGGGGGGGAGCTCCTACGAGCAGTACTTC
TRBJ1-5,NA,NA,TRBV7-3,CASSTQAGQPQHF,TGTGCCAGCAGCACTCAGGCGGGGCAGCCCCAGCATTTT
TRBJ2-3,TRBD2,NA,TRBV7-6,CASSPRLAGETSTDTQYF,TGTGCCAGCAGCCCAAGACTAGCTGGGGAAACGAGCACAGATACGCAGTATTTT
TRBJ2-5,NA,once,TRBV14,CASSQEGGVSARGTQYF,TGTGCCAGCAGCCAAGAAGGGGGGGTCAGCGCTCGTGGGACCCAGTACTTC
TRBJ2-3,TRBD2,NA,TRBV5-4,CASKAGGGTDTQYF,TGTGCCAGCAAAGCGGGAGGAGGCACAGATACGCAGTATTTT
TRBJ2-5,TRBD2,NA,TRBV3-1/TRBV3-2,CASSQPLLAGGRKTQYF,TGTGCCAGCAGCCAGCCCTTACTAGCGGGGGGGCGGAAGACCCAGTACTTC
TRBJ2-5,NA,NA,TRBV27,CASSPQTTYSQETQYF,TGTGCCAGCAGTCCCCAGACTACCTACAGCCAAGAGACCCAGTACTTC
TRBJ2-1,TRBD2,NA,TRBV3-1/TRBV3-2,CASSQGAGRAFNEQFF,TGTGCCAGCAGCCAAGGTGCCGGGAGGGCCTTCAATGAGCAGTTCTTC
TRBJ2-1,TRBD2,NA,TRBV15,CATSGSTGTSGRRHEQFF,TGTGCCACCAGCGGATCAACCGGGACTAGCGGGAGGAGGCATGAGCAGTTCTTC
TRBJ2-7,NA,NA,TRBV10-2,CASSAGNSYEQYF,TGCGCCAGCAGTGCCGGGAACTCCTACGAGCAGTACTTC
TRBJ2-1,NA,NA,TRBV19,CATQPGVSYNEQFF,TGTGCCACTCAACCCGGGGTCTCCTACAATGAGCAGTTCTTC
TRBJ2-7,NA,once,TRBV7-2,CASSFKGTSRDTYEQYF,TGTGCCAGCAGCTTTAAAGGGACCTCCCGGGACACCTACGAGCAGTACTTC
TRBJ1-3,TRBD1,few,TRBV19,CASSHLNRGHSGNTIYF,TGTGCCAGTAGTCACCTGAACAGGGGGCATTCTGGAAACACCATATATTTT
TRBJ2-7,NA,NA,TRBV11-2,CASSLAAGITHEQYF,TGTGCCAGCAGCTTAGCGGCAGGGATTACCCACGAGCAGTACTTC
TRBJ2-3,NA,NA,TRBV24-1,CATSDSSDGTTTDTQYF,TGTGCCACCAGTGATTCCAGTGACGGAACGACAACAGATACGCAGTATTTT
TRBJ1-3,NA,NA,TRBV3-1/TRBV3-2,CASSPQKRENTIYF,TGTGCCAGCAGCCCACAGAAGCGGGAAAACACCATATATTTT
TRBJ1-2,TRBD1,NA,TRBV28,CASSFPPYRGNGYTF,TGTGCCAGCAGTTTCCCCCCCTACAGGGGGAATGGCTACACCTTC
TRBJ2-1,TRBD1,NA,TRBV5-1,CASSLGPGGGYNEQFF,TGCGCCAGCAGCTTGGGACCAGGGGGTGGGTACAATGAGCAGTTCTTC
TRBJ1-2,TRBD1,NA,TRBV7-9,CASSSWTGNYGYTF,TGTGCCAGCAGCTCCTGGACAGGGAACTATGGCTACACCTTC
TRBJ2-2,TRBD2,NA,TRBV15,CATSKAGGFGELFF,TGTGCCACCAGCAAAGCGGGAGGGTTCGGGGAGCTGTTTTTT
TRBJ1-1,NA,NA,TRBV27,CASSLQQGGTEAFF,TGTGCCAGCAGTTTACAACAGGGAGGGACTGAAGCTTTCTTT